Each of the 25 T cell receptor beta chains below was sequenced from the same sample in a study of T cell clonality in common variable immunodeficiency. TCRdb's copy holds only in-frame clones and misses some; the assay was immunoSEQ multiplex PCR. The sample includes 25,000 or so clones, none of them occurring once. Their specific antigens are unknown. Whole-study findings and limits: Fewer deletions and N-nucleotide insertions were reportedly seen in common variable immunodeficiency TCR beta sequences.

The sample consisted of peripheral blood mononuclear cells. The source is a human donor with common variable immunodeficiency.

There are a few counts of this clone. CDR3 loop: CASSPGLVFATQYF. The CDR3 DNA, read in part, is TGTGCCAGCAGCCCGGGACTAGTCTTCGCTACG. This chain connects TRBV7-2 to TRBJ2-3, with 8 bases fitting TRBD2. The read is 3 residues too short to cover the CDR3 end, so that end is filled in from the germline J gene. CDR1 is SGHTA and CDR2 is FQGNSA in the germline V gene. The trim removed 5 bases at V and 8 bases at J, leaving 9 bases unmatched. This CDR3 is 14 amino acids long.

This clone occurred many times. The sequenced fragment ends 3 residues before the CDR3 boundary, so the rest is inferred from the germline J gene. V usage is TRBV11-2 and J usage is TRBJ2-5; the D gene is possibly TRBD1 (5 bases). The CDR3 is 15 residues long. V dropped 3 bases and J dropped 4 bases, with 15 bases sitting between them. Germline loops: CDR1 SGHAT, CDR2 FQNNGV. The CDR3 bases that were read are TGTGCCAGCAGCTTTGTTAGGGGCGTCCTAGAGACC. It encodes CASSFVRGVLET. The entire CDR3 protein reads CASSFVRGVLETQYF.

This clone has just a few counts. The read falls 3 residues short of the CDR3 end, and the missing part is taken from the germline J gene. V and J are TRBV5-1 and TRBJ2-2, with 8 positions matching TRBD1. The germline CDR1 and CDR2 sequences are SGHRS and YFSETQ. Trimming took 3 bases from V and 1 from J; bases not matched to a gene: 5. The CDR3 spans 16 residues. Partial CDR3 DNA: TGCGCCAGCAGCTCACTCAGGGGGCAGAACACCGGGGAG. It translates to CASSSLRGQNTGE. The whole CDR3 is CASSSLRGQNTGELFF.

This clone was recorded a few times. With the read ending 3 residues before the CDR3 end, the germline J gene is used to fill in that end. J is TRBJ1-6 and V is TRBV2; possible D gene TRBD1, 5 bases. The V gene lost 6 bases and the J gene lost 9 bases, with 18 bases spanning the gap. The CDR3 loop spans 15 amino acids. CDR1 is SNHLY and CDR2 is FYNNEI in the germline V gene. The CDR3 DNA, read in part, is TGTGCCAGCAGGCGGATCTACCAGGGCGGTTCACCC. This codes for CASRRIYQGGSP. The entire CDR3 reads CASRRIYQGGSPLHF.

This clone has at least ten counts. The read ends 3 residues early relative to the CDR3; the germline J gene fills the gap. The chain links TRBV18 to TRBJ2-2; 10 bases are a match to TRBD2. The V gene's germline CDR1 is KGHSH and CDR2 LQKENI. The CDR3 length is 15 residues. V dropped 3 bases and J dropped 4; count of bases not matched to a gene: 2. Partial CDR3 DNA: TGTGCCAGCTCACCGCTAGCGGGGGTCACCGGGGAG. Protein product: CASSPLAGVTGE. The full CDR3 is CASSPLAGVTGELFF.

As regards this clone: The DNA ends 3 residues before the CDR3 does, and the rest of the CDR3 is filled in from the germline J gene. The chain combines TRBV30 with TRBJ1-4; TRBD1 is a possible D gene (5 bases). The germline V and J ends were trimmed by 0 bases and 8 bases, with 10 bases remaining between them. Per germline, CDR1 GTSNPN and CDR2 SVGIG (reference sequence). The CDR3 loop spans 13 amino acids. The sequenced part of the CDR3 DNA is TGTGCCTGGAGTGTGCAGGGAACAGAAAAA. Protein product: CAWSVQGTEK. The entire CDR3 sequence reads CAWSVQGTEKLFF.

This clone was observed at least ten times. The read gets to within 3 residues of the CDR3 end, and the germline J gene fills in the rest. The chain carries TRBV6-1 and TRBJ1-4; 9 positions match TRBD1. The V gene's germline CDR1 is MNHNS and CDR2 SASEGT. This CDR3 is 16 amino acids long. V lost 2 bases, J lost 5 bases, and 6 bases stayed unmatched. The DNA read from the CDR3 is TGTGCCAGCAGTGAAAACCCGGGACAGGGAAATGAAAAA. It yields the protein CASSENPGQGNEK. The whole CDR3 reads CASSENPGQGNEKLFF.

This clone was detected many times. Sequencing ends 3 residues short of the CDR3 end; the germline J gene provides the rest. The chain joins TRBV5-5 to TRBJ1-2; weak D call: TRBD1 (6 bases). The CDR3 is made up of 15 amino acids. V lost 4 bases and J 3 bases, leaving 16 bases between the germline ends. Germline V CDR1 and CDR2: SGHKS, YYEKEE (reference sequence). CDR3 protein: CASSAFTGLDYGYTF. CDR3 bases read: TGTGCCAGCAGCGCCTTTACAGGGTTAGACTATGGC.

This clone came up many times. From the germline J gene comes the end of the CDR3, since the read stops 3 residues before it. V usage is TRBV20-1 and J usage is TRBJ1-2; D is uncertain. Germline values: CDR1 DFQATT, CDR2 SNEGSKA (reference sequence). The CDR3 consists of 13 residues. The CDR3 DNA, read in part, is TGCAGTGCTAGAGATACTCGGGGAGACGGC. Translated, it gives CSARDTRGDG. The CDR3 in its entirety is CSARDTRGDGYTF.

The table lists this clone with a few counts. The read comes to an end 3 residues before the CDR3 does, leaving the germline J gene to fill in the end. This chain joins TRBV19 and TRBJ1-1, with 8 bases fitting TRBD1. Germline V gene sequence: CDR1 LNHDA, CDR2 SQIVND (reference sequence). The CDR3 has 14 amino acids. After removal of 5 bases from V and 4 bases from J, the junction contained 6 bases not matched to a gene. The CDR3 bases that were read are TGTGCCAGTAGTCTTGCAGGGGGCCTCACTGAA. It is translated as CASSLAGGLTE. The whole CDR3 sequence is CASSLAGGLTEAFF.

This clone was counted only a few times. The read comes to an end 3 residues before the CDR3 does, leaving the germline J gene to fill in the end. The chain uses TRBV19 and TRBJ1-4; TRBD1 is a possible D gene (6 bases). Trimming stripped 5 bases from V and 0 bases from J, with 13 bases between. The CDR3 runs to 16 residues. Germline CDR1 is LNHDA and CDR2 is SQIVND (reference sequence). The sequenced part of the CDR3 DNA is TGTGCCAGTAGTTACCGGGACAAGGCAACTAATGAAAAA. Its translation is CASSYRDKATNEK. The full CDR3 protein reads CASSYRDKATNEKLFF.

As for this clone: Read data end 3 residues before the CDR3 end; the end is taken from the germline J gene. The chain employs TRBV7-3 and TRBJ1-2; 7 nucleotides match TRBD1. The CDR3 is made up of 13 amino acids. Germline V CDR1 and CDR2: SGHTA, FQGTGA. The junction had 7 bases not matched to a gene; V was cut back by 5 bases and J by 7 bases. The covered CDR3 bases are TGTGCCAGCAGCCCAGACAGGGAATCTGGC. Translating it yields CASSPDRESG. The whole CDR3 region reads CASSPDRESGYTF.

This clone has a handful of counts. The CDR3 here is CASSFRTDSGYTF. The CDR3 DNA, read in part, is TGTGCCAGCAGTTTCAGGACAGACTCAGGC. This chain uses TRBV7-2 with TRBJ1-2; TRBD1 might be the D (6 bases). The read comes to an end 3 residues before the CDR3 does, leaving the germline J gene to fill in the end. CDR3 size: 13 residues. Germline CDR1 SGHTA, CDR2 FQGNSA. Supplemented by reference TRBV7-2 and TRBJ1-2, the full variable domain reads GAGVSQSPSNKVTEKGKDVELRCDPISGHTALYWYRQSLGQGLEFLIYFQGNSAPDKSGLPSDRFSAERTGGSVSTLTIQRTQQEDSAVYLCASSFRTDSGYTFGSGTRLTVV.

This clone was observed a handful of times. The read is 3 residues too short to cover the CDR3 end, so that end is filled in from the germline J gene. The chain combines TRBV5-6 with TRBJ1-5; D is perhaps TRBD1 (5 bases). The V gene lost 4 bases and the J gene lost 4 bases, with 6 bases spanning the gap. The CDR3 totals 12 residues. Germline lookup yields CDR1 SGHDT and CDR2 YYEEEE. The sequenced CDR3 bases are TGTGCCAGCAGCCGGGGGAATCAGCCC. As protein: CASSRGNQP. The entire CDR3 protein is CASSRGNQPQHF.

This clone was detected a few times. Coverage ceases 3 residues before the CDR3 finishes, and the germline J gene fills in the end. J is TRBJ1-1 and V is TRBV10-2; 7 nucleotides line up with TRBD1. CDR1 is WSHSY, CDR2 SAAADI, per germline. This CDR3 spans 13 amino acids. The CDR3 sequence: CASSESGQREAFF. CDR3 DNA (partial): TGCGCCAGCAGTGAGTCGGGACAGCGAGAA.

This clone occurred a few times. The DNA ends 3 residues before the CDR3 does, and the rest of the CDR3 is filled in from the germline J gene. This chain uses TRBV19 with TRBJ2-3; D unclear. There are 14 residues in the CDR3. CDR1 and CDR2 from the germline V gene are LNHDA and SQIVND (reference sequence). Trimming took 8 bases from V and 0 from J, leaving 12 bases between them. CDR3 DNA (partial): TGTGCCAGTGCCCCCACACATAGCACAGATACG. Its translation is CASAPTHSTDT. The full CDR3 reads CASAPTHSTDTQYF.

In its sample, this clone was seen many times. The DNA ends 3 residues before the CDR3 does, and the rest of the CDR3 is filled in from the germline J gene. The chain combines TRBV7-9 with TRBJ1-4, with 7 bases that match TRBD1. There are 14 residues in the CDR3. The germline gives CDR1 SEHNR, CDR2 FQNEAQ (reference sequence). V lost 5 bases, J lost 10 bases, and 10 bases stayed unmatched. This CDR3 is CASSDDREGRKLFF. The covered CDR3 bases are TGTGCCAGCAGCGACGACAGGGAGGGGAGAAAA.

This clone showed up many times. The read terminates 3 residues before the CDR3 end, so the remaining end is supplied by the germline J gene. This chain uses TRBV10-1 with TRBJ2-1; D gene unclear. Germline V gives CDR1 WNHNN, CDR2 SYGVQD (reference sequence). The CDR3 length is 13 residues. V lost 0 bases to trimming and J lost 6 bases, with 6 bases between them. CDR3 DNA, as far as it was read: TGCGCCAGCAGTGAGTCGACTGGCAATGAG. Translating gives CASSESTGNE. The complete CDR3 reads CASSESTGNEQFF.

As for this clone: The read ends 3 residues shy of where the CDR3 ends; the end is completed using the germline J gene. The chain joins TRBV20-1 to TRBJ2-1, with 7 bases matching TRBD2. Germline V gene sequence: CDR1 DFQATT, CDR2 SNEGSKA (reference sequence). The V gene end was trimmed by 3 bases and the J gene end by 5 bases; junction bases not matched to a gene: 1. This CDR3 has 12 amino acids. The covered CDR3 bases are TGCAGTGCTAGCGGGGGGAACAATGAG. Residues: CSASGGNNE. The full CDR3 sequence reads CSASGGNNEQFF.

At least ten counts were recorded for this clone. Read sequence stops 3 residues before the CDR3 end, and the germline J gene provides the missing end. V and J are TRBV10-3 and TRBJ2-1; 11 positions agree with TRBD2. The CDR3 is made up of 15 amino acids. Trimming took 4 bases from V and 5 from J; bases not matched to a gene: 4. CDR1 and CDR2 from the germline V gene are ENHRY and SYGVKD. The sequenced part of the CDR3 DNA is TGTGCCATCAGTGTTCTGGGACTAGCGGACAATGAG. This gives the protein CAISVLGLADNE. The complete CDR3 sequence is CAISVLGLADNEQFF.

In this sample, this clone turned up many times. The sequence runs out 3 residues before the end of the CDR3; the remainder is reconstructed from the germline J gene. The chain has TRBV20-1 and TRBJ1-2; D ambiguous. Germline V CDR1 and CDR2: DFQATT, SNEGSKA (reference sequence). The CDR3 is 16 residues long. V dropped 3 bases and J dropped 1 base, with 18 bases sitting between them. Partial CDR3 DNA: TGCAGTGCTAGCGATGAATTAGGAGCTAGTAACTATGGC. As protein: CSASDELGASNYG. In full, the CDR3 reads CSASDELGASNYGYTF.

CDR3 bases read: TGTGCCAGCAGCTTAGGCCAGGGGGAGGAAAAA. Its protein product is CASSLGQGEEK. The entire CDR3 is CASSLGQGEEKLFF. The rearrangement joins TRBV7-9 to TRBJ1-4; TRBD1 aligns across 7 bases. The DNA ends 3 residues before the CDR3 does, and the rest of the CDR3 is filled in from the germline J gene. Germline CDR1 SEHNR, CDR2 FQNEAQ (reference sequence). V shed 1 base, J shed 8 bases, and the junction held 4 bases outside the gene matches. CDR3 size: 14 residues.

This clone was seen a handful of times. Read data end 3 residues before the CDR3 end; the end is taken from the germline J gene. The chain couples TRBV6-1 to TRBJ2-7; 14 bases map to TRBD2. V trimming: 1 base; J trimming: 4 bases; junction bases outside the gene matches: 6. The length of the CDR3 is 17 residues. The germline V gene has CDR1 MNHNS and CDR2 SASEGT. CDR3 DNA (partial): TGTGCCAGCAGTGAAGTGGGGCGGACTAGCGGGAGGTACGAG. It encodes CASSEVGRTSGRYE. The full-length CDR3 reads as CASSEVGRTSGRYEQYF.

This clone appeared many times. The read stops 3 residues short of the end of the CDR3; the missing end is completed from the germline J gene. The chain carries TRBV11-2 and TRBJ2-3; 11 bases are a match to TRBD2. V lost 5 bases and J lost 1; bases outside the gene matches: 2. Germline values: CDR1 SGHAT, CDR2 FQNNGV. There are 15 residues in the CDR3. The CDR3 here is CASSLTSGGTDTQYF. CDR3 bases read: TGTGCCAGCAGCCTGACTAGCGGGGGCACAGATACG.

Concerning this clone itself: Sequencing ends 3 residues short of the CDR3 end; the germline J gene provides the rest. The V and J genes are TRBV7-8 and TRBJ2-1; the match to TRBD2 covers 13 bases. J lost 6 bases, V lost 5 bases, and 4 bases had no gene match. CDR3 length: 15 amino acids. Germline V gene lookup returns CDR1 SGHVS and CDR2 FQNEAQ. CDR3 amino acids: CASSITSGGANEQFF. The part of the CDR3 DNA that was read is TGTGCCAGCAGCATTACTAGCGGGGGGGCCAATGAG.